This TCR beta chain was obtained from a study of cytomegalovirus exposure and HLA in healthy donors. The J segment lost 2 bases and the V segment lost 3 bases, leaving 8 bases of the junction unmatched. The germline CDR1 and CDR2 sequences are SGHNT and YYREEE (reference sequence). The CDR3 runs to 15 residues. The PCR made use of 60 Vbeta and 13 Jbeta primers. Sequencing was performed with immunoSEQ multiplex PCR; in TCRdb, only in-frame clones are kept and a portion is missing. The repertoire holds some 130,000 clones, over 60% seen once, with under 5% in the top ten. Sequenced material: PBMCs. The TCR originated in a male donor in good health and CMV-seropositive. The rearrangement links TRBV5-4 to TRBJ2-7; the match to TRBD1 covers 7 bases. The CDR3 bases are TGTGCCAGCAGCTCGAAAGACAGGGCCCCCTACGAGCAGTACTTC. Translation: CASSSKDRAPYEQYF.